Listed below are T cell receptor beta chains from one sample, sequenced in a study of blood T cells in healthy people across ages. TCRdb re-analysed the 5' RACE reads in MiXCR, keeping a single row per CDR3 protein. The sample holds around 1,500,000 distinct CDR3 sequences, 28% seen once. The specimen was blood. These receptors were collected from a woman under 40 in good health. Each CDR3 is given with its conserved first and last residue. A D gene is named only where the DNA matches it firmly. For some rows the clone size is stated as once, few or many, or as a class when expanded; others skip it.

>TRBD1|TRBJ1-2|-|TRBV12-5
CASGFRTGYGYTF
TGTGCTAGTGGTTTCAGGACAGGGTATGGCTACACCTTC
>-|TRBJ1-1|-|TRBV15
CATSFMRPNTEAFF
TGTGCCACCAGTTTTATGCGTCCGAACACTGAAGCTTTCTTT
>-|TRBJ2-5|many|TRBV4-1
CASSQGTGPQETQYF
TGCGCCAGCAGCCAAGGTACGGGGCCTCAAGAGACCCAGTACTTC
>TRBD2|TRBJ2-7|-|TRBV5-1
CASSHGLAARSEQYF
TGCGCCAGCAGCCACGGCCTAGCGGCAAGGAGCGAGCAGTACTTC
>-|TRBJ2-3|-|TRBV12-3/TRBV12-4
CASMAADAQYF
TGTGCCAGCATGGCAGCAGATGCGCAGTATTTT
>TRBD1|TRBJ1-2|-|TRBV29-1
CSVGRQGANYGHTF
TGCAGCGTTGGGAGACAGGGGGCTAACTATGGCCACACCTTC
>-|TRBJ2-7|many|TRBV4-1
CASSPRDNYEQYF
TGCGCCAGCAGCCCCCGGGATAACTACGAGCAGTACTTC
>-|TRBJ2-4|many|TRBV5-5
CASSPGQFLAKNIQYF
TGTGCCAGCAGCCCCGGACAGTTCCTAGCCAAAAACATTCAGTACTTC
>TRBD2|TRBJ2-7|many|TRBV20-1
CSAWSSGTSGYEQYF
TGCAGTGCTTGGTCGTCCGGGACTAGCGGCTACGAGCAGTACTTC
>-|TRBJ1-1|few|TRBV10-3
CAIKLDANTEAFF
TGTGCCATCAAGTTGGACGCGAACACTGAAGCTTTCTTT
>-|TRBJ1-5|few|TRBV30
CAWSEYRESQPQHF
TGTGCCTGGAGTGAGTACAGGGAGAGTCAGCCCCAGCATTTT
>TRBD2|TRBJ2-3|few|TRBV20-1
CSARTSGRQTDTQYF
TGCAGTGCTAGGACTAGCGGGAGACAGACAGATACGCAGTATTTT
>-|TRBJ2-1|few|TRBV25-1
CASSSLGYLGNEQFF
TGTGCCAGCAGTTCTCTAGGATACCTCGGGAATGAGCAGTTCTTC
>TRBD2|TRBJ2-7|few|TRBV7-2
CANKRGAGGPRSSYEQYF
TGTGCCAATAAGAGGGGGGCGGGAGGGCCTCGGAGCTCCTACGAGCAGTACTTC
>TRBD2|TRBJ2-3|few|TRBV5-1
CASSVPGLGLRDTQYF
TGCGCCAGCAGCGTTCCGGGACTAGGGCTAAGAGATACGCAGTATTTT
>-|TRBJ2-1|few|TRBV7-9
CASSLRLLGEQFF
TGTGCCAGCAGCTTAAGGCTGCTAGGTGAGCAGTTCTTC
>TRBD2|TRBJ2-5|-|TRBV7-2
CASSLTSGTRGETQYF
TGTGCCAGCAGCTTGACTAGCGGGACTCGAGGGGAGACCCAGTACTTC
>TRBD2|TRBJ2-7|-|TRBV28
CASRLADPYEQYF
TGTGCCAGCAGGCTAGCGGACCCCTACGAGCAGTACTTC
>-|TRBJ2-3|-|TRBV5-1
CASSLVMRKGTDTQYF
TGCGCCAGCAGCTTGGTTATGAGAAAAGGCACAGATACGCAGTATTTT
>-|TRBJ1-2|few|TRBV7-6
CASSPDTSYYGYTF
TGTGCCAGCAGCCCGGACACCTCATACTATGGCTACACCTTC
>TRBD1|TRBJ2-1|-|TRBV5-1
CASSTGQGGDEQNF
TGCGCCAGCAGCACGGGACAGGGGGGGGACGAGCAGAACTTC
>-|TRBJ2-6|few|TRBV18
CASSLHGANVLTF
TGTGCCAGCTCACTCCACGGGGCCAACGTCCTGACTTTC